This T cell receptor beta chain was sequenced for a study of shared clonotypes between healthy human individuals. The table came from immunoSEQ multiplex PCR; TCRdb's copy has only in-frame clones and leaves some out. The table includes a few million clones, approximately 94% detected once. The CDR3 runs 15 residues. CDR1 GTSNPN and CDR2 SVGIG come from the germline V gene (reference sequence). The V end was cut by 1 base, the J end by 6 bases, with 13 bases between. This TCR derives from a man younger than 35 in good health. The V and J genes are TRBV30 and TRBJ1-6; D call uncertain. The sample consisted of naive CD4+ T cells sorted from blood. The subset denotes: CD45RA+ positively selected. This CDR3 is CAWSAVRRTNSPLHF. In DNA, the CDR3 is TGTGCCTGGAGTGCTGTTAGACGTACTAATTCACCCCTCCACTTT.